This TCR beta chain was identified in a study of cytomegalovirus exposure and HLA in healthy donors. Study results and caveats: CMV antigen specificity was confirmed in vitro for a few CMV-associated chains.

Using immunoSEQ multiplex PCR, the repertoire was profiled, and TCRdb retains in-frame clones only, with some absent. The sample includes 120,000 or so clones, around nine tenths of them seen just once. Germline lookup yields CDR1 SGHRS and CDR2 YFSETQ. The CDR3 length is 14 residues. V gave up 4 bases and J gave up 2 bases; unmatched junction bases: 5. This clone was observed a few times. Its specificity is not known. Material for sequencing was PBMCs. V gene TRBV5-1 combines with J gene TRBJ2-5; TRBD1 agrees at 7 bases. This sequence was found in a man aged 25 to 40 in good health and CMV-seronegative. CDR3 in amino acids: CASSVGDSQETQYF. Here the CDR3 DNA reads TGCGCCAGCAGCGTGGGGGACAGTCAAGAGACCCAGTACTTC.